These 20 T cell receptor beta chains came from one sample sequenced in a study of shared clonotypes between healthy human individuals. TCRdb's table, derived via immunoSEQ multiplex PCR, lists solely in-frame clones and lacks some. The sample lists more than 400,000 clones, roughly 80% occurring once. Sequenced input: PBMCs. These receptors all stem from a woman in her 40s in good health. Some clones in this sample may be carry-over from other donors' samples.

In its sample, this clone was seen a few times. The chain links TRBV2 to TRBJ2-2, with a possible D match to TRBD2 (6 bases). CDR3 length equals 14 residues. V was shortened by 8 bases and J by 5 bases, with 15 bases between the two germline ends. CDR1 is SNHLY and CDR2 is FYNNEI in the germline V gene. CDR3 sequence reads: CASGGSSGTGELFF. CDR3 nucleotide sequence: TGTGCCAGCGGGGGGAGTAGCGGAACCGGGGAGCTGTTTTTT.

The chain uses TRBV6-1 and TRBJ2-7; 9 positions match TRBD1. Per the germline V gene, CDR1 is MNHNS and CDR2 is SASEGT. Unmatched junction bases numbered 8, after V lost 5 bases and J lost 6 bases. The CDR3 runs 14 residues. The CDR3 DNA reads as TGTGCCAGCAGTAATTCCGGGACAGGGACCGAGCAGTACTTC. The encoded protein is CASSNSGTGTEQYF.

In regard to this clone: Given a far larger clone just one base away, this is likely a sequencing read error. This specimen includes other DNA sequences encoding the same CDR3. V gene TRBV30 combines with J gene TRBJ1-1; a possible D gene is TRBD1 (5 bases). The CDR3 loop spans 14 amino acids. The germline V and J ends were trimmed by 2 bases and 8 bases, with 18 bases remaining between them. The germline V gene has CDR1 GTSNPN and CDR2 SVGIG (reference sequence). The DNA of the CDR3 is TGTGCCTGGAGTCAGGACGGGGGGTCCACAGAAGCTTTCTTT. This codes for CAWSQDGGSTEAFF.

The chain recombines TRBV28 with TRBJ1-1; 8 nucleotides align to TRBD1. J lost 6 bases, V lost 4 bases, and 10 bases had no gene match. The CDR3 is 15 amino acids. Germline-derived CDR1 and CDR2 are MDHEN and SYDVKM. CDR3 residues: CASSYHRGDGAEAFF. The CDR3 DNA sequence: TGTGCCAGCAGTTACCACAGGGGGGACGGCGCTGAAGCTTTCTTT.

This clone was picked up a small number of times. This sequence joins TRBV19 and TRBJ1-2; TRBD1 matches 7 bases. Germline CDR1 is LNHDA and CDR2 is SQIVND (reference sequence). J lost 9 bases, V lost 6 bases, and 10 bases had no gene match. The CDR3 sequence is 13 residues long. This CDR3 reads CASSIGQVSRYTF. Here the CDR3 DNA reads TGTGCCAGTAGCATCGGACAGGTCTCGCGCTACACCTTC.

This clone was counted a few times. The chain links TRBV6-1 to TRBJ1-1; TRBD1 might be the D (6 bases). Germline V gene sequence: CDR1 MNHNS, CDR2 SASEGT. The CDR3 spans 13 residues. V was shortened by 5 bases and J by 5 bases, with 12 bases between the two germline ends. The CDR3 spells CASSPGEGTEAFF. DNA for the CDR3: TGTGCCAGCAGTCCAGGGGAGGGGACTGAAGCTTTCTTT.

J is TRBJ2-3 and V is TRBV5-1; 8 nucleotides match TRBD1. The ends lost 5 bases at V and 6 bases at J; junction bases unmatched: 11. Germline CDR1 is SGHRS and CDR2 is YFSETQ. CDR3 size: 15 residues. In DNA form, the CDR3 reads TGCGCCAGCAGTTACACCGGGACAGGAGGGGATACGCAGTATTTT. It specifies CASSYTGTGGDTQYF.

The chain recombines TRBV6-5 with TRBJ1-4; D ambiguous. V lost 0 bases to trimming and J lost 3 bases, with 8 bases between them. This CDR3 is 15 amino acids long. Germline assignment: CDR1 MNHEY and CDR2 SVGAGI. CDR3 nucleotides: TGTGCCAGCAGTTACTCACAGAGTCCTAATGAAAAACTGTTTTTT. Protein: CASSYSQSPNEKLFF.

The CDR3 bases are TGTGCCAGCAGTACCCTGGGGGGAGGGCCTTCCGATGAGCAGTTCTTC. Its protein is CASSTLGGGPSDEQFF. This chain joins TRBV7-9 and TRBJ2-1, with 7 bases lining up with TRBD2. V shed 6 bases, J shed 8 bases, and the junction held 16 bases outside the gene matches. CDR3 length: 16 residues. CDR1 and CDR2 (germline): SEHNR, FQNEAQ (reference sequence).

The V gene is TRBV10-3, the J gene TRBJ1-2, with D tentatively TRBD1 (6 bases). CDR3 size: 14 residues. Germline V gives CDR1 ENHRY, CDR2 SYGVKD. V lost 7 bases to trimming and J lost 0 bases, with 12 bases between them. The CDR3 protein is CAINGQLTNYGYTF. The CDR3 DNA follows: TGTGCCATCAATGGACAGTTGACTAACTATGGCTACACCTTC.

The chain uses TRBV5-1 and TRBJ2-4, with D possibly TRBD1 on 7 matching bases. The ends were cut back, 4 bases at V and 6 bases at J, with 17 bases in the middle. CDR1 is SGHRS, CDR2 YFSETQ, per germline. The CDR3 contains 15 residues. The CDR3, as DNA: TGCGCCAGCAGCGAGGAGGGGGCGCGTGGAAACATTCAGTACTTC. Translation gives CASSEEGARGNIQYF. The full variable domain, completed using reference TRBV5-1 and TRBJ2-4, is KAGVTQTPRYLIKTRGQQVTLSCSPISGHRSVSWYQQTPGQGLQFLFEYFSETQRNKGNFPGRFSGRQFSNSRSEMNVSTLELGDSALYLCASSEEGARGNIQYFGAGTRLSVL.

The chain uses TRBV7-2 and TRBJ2-7, with D unresolved. This CDR3 is built from 14 residues. In germline, CDR1 is SGHTA, CDR2 FQGNSA. The V end was cut by 1 base, the J end by 0 bases, with 7 bases between. The CDR3 loop reads CASSLVVSSYEQYF. For the CDR3, the DNA is TGTGCCAGCAGCTTAGTCGTTAGCTCCTACGAGCAGTACTTC.

The chain has TRBV9 and TRBJ2-7, with a tentative D call TRBD2 (5 bases). The V gene lost 0 bases and the J gene lost 1 base, with 11 bases spanning the gap. This CDR3 is 15 amino acids long. Looked up from germline, CDR1 is SGDLS and CDR2 is YYNGEE. CDR3 sequence reads: CASSVGGWGSYEQYF. For the CDR3, the DNA is TGTGCCAGCAGCGTAGGAGGGTGGGGATCCTACGAGCAGTACTTC.

This clone is a singleton in its sample. With a far larger clone one base away, a read error is the likely cause. Distinct nucleotide sequences in the sample also encode this CDR3. The chain is built from TRBV2 and TRBJ2-2, with D maybe TRBD2 (5 bases). From germline, CDR1 is SNHLY and CDR2 FYNNEI. This CDR3 is 13 amino acids long. CDR3 amino acids: CASSEGSTGELFF. The DNA of the CDR3 is TGTGCCAGCAGTGAGGGGAGCACCGGGGAGCTATTTTTT.

The rearrangement joins TRBV9 to TRBJ2-5; unclear D gene. The germline V and J ends were trimmed by 7 bases and 2 bases, with 12 bases remaining between them. CDR3 length: 13 amino acids. The V gene's germline CDR1 is SGDLS and CDR2 YYNGEE. The CDR3 region has the DNA TGTGCCAGCGGAGTCGGGCTGCAAGAGACCCAGTACTTC. Protein sequence: CASGVGLQETQYF.

The chain couples TRBV4-3 to TRBJ2-7; TRBD2 agrees at 10 bases. CDR1 LGHNA and CDR2 YSLEER come from the germline V gene. The ends lost 0 bases at V and 4 bases at J; junction bases unmatched: 12. The CDR3 extends over 18 amino acids. The CDR3 region is CASSQDPRGSGRRYEQYF. As DNA, the CDR3 is TGCGCCAGCAGCCAAGATCCTAGAGGTAGCGGGAGGCGGTACGAGCAGTACTTC.

J is TRBJ2-7 and V is TRBV7-2; 7 bases match TRBD2. CDR3 size: 14 residues. Trimming at V came to 5 bases and at J to 6 bases, leaving 10 bases not matched to a gene. CDR1 and CDR2 from the germline V gene are SGHTA and FQGNSA. The CDR3 is CASSQRLAASEQYF. CDR3 nucleotide sequence: TGTGCCAGCAGCCAGCGGCTAGCGGCCTCCGAGCAGTACTTC.

This clone was observed once. The J gene is TRBJ2-2, the V gene TRBV5-4; D is undetermined. Germline CDR1 is SGHNT and CDR2 is YYREEE (reference sequence). V was cut by 3 bases and J by 0 bases, with 15 bases left in between. The length of the CDR3 is 17 residues. Here the CDR3 DNA reads TGTGCCAGCAGCTCAGGACCGTGGCCCACGAACACCGGGGAGCTGTTTTTT. Translation: CASSSGPWPTNTGELFF.

About this clone itself: The junction departs from germline at one end; a sequencing error may be responsible. This specimen includes other DNA sequences encoding the same CDR3. The chain uses TRBV29-1 and TRBJ1-2, with D maybe TRBD1 (5 bases). The CDR3 is 10 amino acids. The germline V gene encodes CDR1 SQVTM and CDR2 ANQGSEA. The CDR3 region is CSLSGDGYTF. The DNA of the CDR3 is TGCAGCTTGTCGGGGGATGGCTATACCTTC.

V gene TRBV5-1 combines with J gene TRBJ2-7, with D perhaps matching TRBD2 (6 bases). CDR1 and CDR2 from the germline V gene are SGHRS and YFSETQ. This CDR3 is built from 16 residues. V was cut by 0 bases and J by 2 bases, with 15 bases left in between. The CDR3 DNA sequence: TGCGCCAGCAGCTTGGCCGGGGCGGGACCAACCTACGAGCAGTACTTC. Residues: CASSLAGAGPTYEQYF.